A single sample gave rise to the 8 T cell receptor beta chains below, sequenced in a study of T-cell reconstitution after alpha-beta-depleted transplantation in children. A TCRbeta library incorporating unique molecular identifiers was prepared. Each CDR3 protein gets one entry after TCRdb re-called the PCR reads with MiXCR. This repertoire shows 150,000 to 200,000 distinct CDR3 sequences, approximately 14% found once; its top ten account for around 14%. Material: PBMCs from the stem cell graft donor, obtained from the stem cell graft. These TCRs come from a human donor who donated a stem cell graft to a child with acute lymphoblastic leukemia.

This clonotype showed up many times. The chain couples TRBV7-9 to TRBJ1-2; D is unresolved. The germline gives CDR1 SEHNR, CDR2 FQNEAQ (reference sequence). The CDR3 totals 14 residues. Trimming removed 4 bases from V and 3 bases from J, with 12 bases in between. CDR3 coding DNA: TGTGCCAGCAGCTCCCGCGGATCATACTATGGCTACACCTTC. This translates into CASSSRGSYYGYTF.

Remarks on this clonotype: A read error may account for a junction end that differs from germline. This chain uses TRBV5-4 with TRBJ2-1; weak D call: TRBD2 (6 bases). The CDR3 extends over 19 amino acids. Germline assignment: CDR1 SGHNT and CDR2 YYREEE (reference sequence). Written as DNA, the CDR3 is TGTGCCGGCAGCTTCTTTTTATCGTCCTGGGAGGAACTCAACAATGAGCAGTTCTTC. This encodes CAGSFFLSSWEELNNEQFF.

This clonotype was found many times. The rearrangement links TRBV20-1 to TRBJ2-2; D remains unclear. The length of the CDR3 is 14 residues. V gave up 3 bases and J gave up 2 bases, with 10 bases separating them. Germline assignment: CDR1 DFQATT and CDR2 SNEGSKA (reference sequence). The CDR3 protein is CSASDGFNTGELFF. As DNA, the CDR3 is TGCAGTGCTAGTGACGGATTTAACACCGGGGAGCTGTTTTTT.

In this sample, this clonotype turned up many times. The chain employs TRBV20-1 and TRBJ2-2, with 7 bases fitting TRBD2. The length of the CDR3 is 14 residues. The trim removed 6 bases at V and 7 bases at J, leaving 11 bases unmatched. Germline CDR1 DFQATT, CDR2 SNEGSKA (reference sequence). As DNA, the CDR3 is TGCAGTGCCAGTGGGGGGAGGGCCGACGGGGAGCTGTTTTTT. Amino acid sequence: CSASGGRADGELFF.

As regards this clonotype: An end of the junction does not agree with germline; a read error may underlie this. The chain has TRBV14 and TRBJ2-7; D remains unclear. Germline-derived CDR1 and CDR2 are SGHDN and FVKESK. The CDR3 contains 11 residues. Here the CDR3 reads CASSQAYEQYF. The DNA for the CDR3 is TGTGCTAGCAGCCAAGCCTACGAGCAGTACTTC. The full variable domain, in which reference TRBV14 and TRBJ2-7 provide the parts outside the CDR3, is EAGVTQFPSHSVIEKGQTVTLRCDPISGHDNLYWYRRVMGKEIKFLLHFVKESKQDESGMPNNRFLAERTGGTYSTLKVQPAELEDSGVYFCASSQAYEQYFGPGTRLTVT.

This clonotype has more than one count but fewer than ten. The chain combines TRBV28 with TRBJ1-5; D might be TRBD1 (5 bases). Trimming left V 3 bases short and J 7 bases short, with 13 bases between. The germline CDR1 and CDR2 sequences are MDHEN and SYDVKM. The CDR3 length is 14 residues. In DNA, the CDR3 is TGTGCCAGCAGTTTGTTACCTTCAGGGCAGCCCCAGCATTTT. This encodes CASSLLPSGQPQHF.

This clonotype appeared many times. V gene TRBV28 combines with J gene TRBJ2-1; TRBD2 agrees at 11 bases. This CDR3 comprises 15 residues. J was trimmed by 12 bases and V by 4 bases; bases with no gene match: 11. The germline V gene has CDR1 MDHEN and CDR2 SYDVKM. CDR3 DNA: TGTGCCAGCAGTTCCACCCTAACTAGCGGGGGTCGGCAGTTCTTC. Translating it yields CASSSTLTSGGRQFF.

The V and J genes are TRBV20-1 and TRBJ2-1, with D possibly matching TRBD2 (7 bases). Germline CDR1 reads DFQATT; CDR2 reads SNEGSKA (reference sequence). V shed 1 base and J shed 9 bases, with 19 bases lying between them. This CDR3 spans 15 amino acids. DNA for the CDR3: TGCAGTGCTAGAGCCGTTTGGGAGGGGGGGGGTGAGCAGTTCTTC. Protein: CSARAVWEGGGEQFF.